This passage covers 18 T cell receptor beta chains from one sample sequenced in a study of blood T cell repertoires in COVID-19. TCRdb's copy holds only in-frame clones and misses some; the assay was immunoSEQ multiplex PCR. In the table there are 65,000 to 90,000 clones, approximately 88% of which are singletons. The sample was peripheral blood. The source of these receptors is a human donor in a cohort sampled during active COVID-19.

This clone was seen only a few times. V is TRBV5-4 and J is TRBJ2-7; 7 positions agree with TRBD2. Germline V CDR1 and CDR2: SGHNT, YYREEE (reference sequence). V shed 3 bases, J shed 2 bases, and the junction held 5 bases outside the gene matches. This CDR3 has 14 amino acids. Written as DNA, the CDR3 is TGTGCCAGCAGCTCCGGCCGGGGGGCCTACGAGCAGTACTTC. This encodes CASSSGRGAYEQYF.

This sequence joins TRBV19 and TRBJ1-2, with 9 bases matching TRBD1. Germline CDR1 LNHDA, CDR2 SQIVND (reference sequence). CDR3 length: 13 amino acids. With 6 bases clipped from V and 8 bases from J, the junction kept 7 bases outside the gene matches. The CDR3 spells CASSPDRGRGYTF. The CDR3, as DNA: TGTGCCAGTAGCCCCGACAGGGGGAGAGGCTACACCTTC.

The chain employs TRBV6-4 and TRBJ2-2, with TRBD1 matching 10 bases. Germline V gene sequence: CDR1 MRHNA, CDR2 SNTAGT. This CDR3 has 16 residues. Trimming removed 6 bases from V and 5 bases from J; junction bases left unmatched: 9. Written as DNA, the CDR3 is TGTGCCAGCAGCCTTAGACAGGGGGCTGAGACCGGGGAGCTGTTTTTT. It is translated as CASSLRQGAETGELFF.

The chain carries TRBV30 and TRBJ2-7; 11 nucleotides agree with TRBD2. Trimming cost V 3 bases and J 3 bases; bases outside gene matches: 7. Per the germline V gene, CDR1 is GTSNPN and CDR2 is SVGIG (reference sequence). This CDR3 has 15 residues. CDR3 region: CAWSPGTSGNYEQYF. CDR3 DNA: TGTGCCTGGAGCCCCGGGACTAGCGGCAACTACGAGCAGTACTTC. Complete variable domain (other parts from reference TRBV30 and TRBJ2-7): SQTIHQWPATLVQPVGSPLSLECTVEGTSNPNLYWYRQAAGRGLQLLFYSVGIGQISSEVPQNLSASRPQDRQFILSSKKLLLSDSGFYLCAWSPGTSGNYEQYFGPGTRLTVT.

J is TRBJ2-1 and V is TRBV6-6; TRBD1 matches at 9 bases. CDR1 is MNHNY and CDR2 is SVGAGI in the germline V gene (reference sequence). The V gene end was trimmed by 3 bases and the J gene end by 3 bases; junction bases not matched to a gene: 6. The CDR3 is 16 amino acids. CDR3: CASSYSGTGNYNEQFF. CDR3 sequence (DNA): TGTGCCAGCAGTTATTCCGGGACAGGGAACTACAATGAGCAGTTCTTC.

The chain uses TRBV30 and TRBJ2-7; 11 nucleotides line up with TRBD2. This CDR3 spans 15 amino acids. V was clipped by 2 bases and J by 2 bases; unmatched bases: 5. CDR1 is GTSNPN, CDR2 SVGIG, per germline (reference sequence). This CDR3 reads CAWSPLAGGPYEQYF. The CDR3 DNA reads TGTGCCTGGAGTCCCTTAGCGGGAGGGCCCTACGAGCAGTACTTC.

This rearrangement joins TRBV5-1 to TRBJ1-2; a weak D match, TRBD1 (5 bases). Germline V CDR1 and CDR2: SGHRS, YFSETQ. This CDR3 is 15 amino acids long. Between the trimmed V and J ends, which lost 2 bases and 9 bases, there was a span of 20 bases. The CDR3 coding sequence is TGCGCCAGCAGCTTCCGGGACTCCTGGCTGAAAAGCTACACCTTC. As protein: CASSFRDSWLKSYTF.

This chain connects TRBV7-8 to TRBJ2-1; 10 bases match TRBD1. CDR1 and CDR2 from the germline V gene are SGHVS and FQNEAQ. There are 14 residues in the CDR3. The ends lost 4 bases at V and 10 bases at J; junction bases unmatched: 7. The CDR3, as DNA: TGTGCCAGCAGCTCCGGGACAGGGGATCTGGAGCAGTTCTTC. This codes for CASSSGTGDLEQFF.

The V gene is TRBV9, the J gene TRBJ1-4, with TRBD1 matching over 8 bases. Looked up from germline, CDR1 is SGDLS and CDR2 is YYNGEE. This CDR3 region has 14 residues. V was pared by 2 bases and J by 4 bases, with 1 base of the junction left unmatched. The CDR3 DNA sequence: TGTGCCAGCAGCGTCACAGGGGGTAATGAAAAACTGTTTTTT. Residues: CASSVTGGNEKLFF. Variable domain in full (rest from reference TRBV9 and TRBJ1-4): DSGVTQTPKHLITATGQRVTLRCSPRSGDLSVYWYQQSLDQGLQFLIQYYNGEERAKGNILERFSAQQFPDLHSELNLSSLELGDSALYFCASSVTGGNEKLFFGSGTQLSVL.

J is TRBJ2-3 and V is TRBV4-1; 9 bases align to TRBD1. The V and J ends lost 6 bases and 4 bases, in that order; junction bases with no gene match: 5. Germline CDR1 is MGHRA and CDR2 is YSYEKL. The CDR3 covers 14 residues. CDR3 amino acids: CASRSGTGPDTQYF. In nucleotides, the CDR3 is TGCGCCAGCAGAAGCGGGACAGGGCCAGATACGCAGTATTTT.

The J gene is TRBJ1-2, the V gene TRBV27; maybe TRBD1 (6 bases). This CDR3 comprises 14 residues. Germline V gene lookup returns CDR1 MNHEY and CDR2 SMNVEV (reference sequence). Trimming stripped 5 bases from V and 2 bases from J, with 12 bases between. The CDR3 is CASSPRQANYGYTF. CDR3 DNA: TGTGCCAGCAGTCCCCGACAGGCGAACTATGGCTACACCTTC.

The chain links TRBV28 to TRBJ1-2; 9 nucleotides line up with TRBD1. From germline, CDR1 is MDHEN and CDR2 SYDVKM. V was pared by 4 bases and J by 4 bases, with 4 bases of the junction left unmatched. This CDR3 has 14 residues. The CDR3, as DNA: TGTGCCAGCAGTTCGGGACAGGGAGGCTATGGCTACACCTTC. This translates into CASSSGQGGYGYTF.

CDR3 loop: CASAGTGAYEQYF. The CDR3 region has the DNA TGTGCCAGCGCCGGGACAGGGGCTTACGAGCAGTACTTC. The genes are TRBV10-3 and TRBJ2-7; 10 bases are a match to TRBD1. Trimming at V came to 10 bases and at J to 4 bases, leaving 7 bases not matched to a gene. The CDR3 consists of 13 residues. The germline V gene encodes CDR1 ENHRY and CDR2 SYGVKD.

This clone came up once. This chain connects TRBV4-1 to TRBJ2-1; D unresolved. Per the germline V gene, CDR1 is MGHRA and CDR2 is YSYEKL. This CDR3 has 12 amino acids. Between the trimmed V and J ends, which lost 8 bases and 3 bases, there was a span of 8 bases. In nucleotides, the CDR3 is TGCGCCAGCGCAACAGACTACAATGAGCAGTTCTTC. Protein product: CASATDYNEQFF.

The CDR3 nucleotides read TGTGCCAGCAGTTCCCAAACCCGGGGGGGCCGGAATGAGCAGTTCTTC. As protein: CASSSQTRGGRNEQFF. The V and J genes are TRBV7-2 and TRBJ2-1, with 8 bases identical to TRBD2. Germline trimming cut 6 bases from V and 7 bases from J; bases unmatched to any gene: 14. CDR1 SGHTA and CDR2 FQGNSA come from the germline V gene. The CDR3 contains 16 residues.

The rearrangement uses TRBV7-2 and TRBJ1-6; 7 bases map to TRBD1. Germline CDR1 is SGHTA and CDR2 is FQGNSA. Unmatched junction bases numbered 7, after V lost 6 bases and J lost 5 bases. The CDR3 sequence is 15 residues long. The CDR3 DNA reads as TGTGCCAGCAGAAGGGACAGAGGGAATAATTCACCCCTCCACTTT. Its translation is CASRRDRGNNSPLHF.

The chain employs TRBV5-4 and TRBJ2-1; TRBD2 agrees at 13 bases. The J segment lost 1 base and the V segment lost 3 bases, leaving 7 bases of the junction unmatched. Germline CDR1 SGHNT, CDR2 YYREEE (reference sequence). This CDR3 region has 18 residues. The CDR3 bases are TGTGCCAGCAGCTCCGGGGGACTAGCGGGAACGTCCTACAATGAGCAGTTCTTC. It yields the protein CASSSGGLAGTSYNEQFF.

This chain joins TRBV4-1 and TRBJ2-7, with 7 bases that match TRBD2. V gave up 4 bases and J gave up 7 bases; unmatched junction bases: 13. CDR3 length: 15 residues. The germline V gene has CDR1 MGHRA and CDR2 YSYEKL. CDR3 sequence reads: CASSLAGAALGEQYF. The CDR3 DNA reads as TGCGCCAGCAGCCTTGCGGGAGCCGCCCTCGGGGAGCAGTACTTC.